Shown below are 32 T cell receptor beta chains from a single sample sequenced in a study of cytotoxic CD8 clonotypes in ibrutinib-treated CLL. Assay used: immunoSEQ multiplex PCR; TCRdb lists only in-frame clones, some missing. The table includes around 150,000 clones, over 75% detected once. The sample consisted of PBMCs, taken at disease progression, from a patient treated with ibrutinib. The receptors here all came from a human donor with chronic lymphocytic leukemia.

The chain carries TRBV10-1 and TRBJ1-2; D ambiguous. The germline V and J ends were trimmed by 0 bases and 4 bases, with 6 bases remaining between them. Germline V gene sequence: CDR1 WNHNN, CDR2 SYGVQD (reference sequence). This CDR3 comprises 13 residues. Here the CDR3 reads CASSESGSYGYTF. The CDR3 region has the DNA TGCGCCAGCAGTGAGTCAGGGTCCTATGGCTACACCTTC.

The CDR3 sequence is CASSPQGNTEAFF. Here the CDR3 DNA reads TGTGCCAGCTCACCACAGGGTAACACTGAAGCTTTCTTT. This chain uses TRBV18 with TRBJ1-1; D not resolved. Trimming removed 1 base at V and 2 bases at J, with 5 bases between. CDR3 length equals 13 residues. Germline V gene lookup returns CDR1 KGHSH and CDR2 LQKENI.

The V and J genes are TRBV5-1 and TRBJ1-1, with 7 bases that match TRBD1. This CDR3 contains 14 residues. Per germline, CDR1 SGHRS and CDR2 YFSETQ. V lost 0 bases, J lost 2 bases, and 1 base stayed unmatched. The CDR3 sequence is CASSLGDRNTEAFF. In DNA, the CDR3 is TGCGCCAGCAGCTTGGGGGACAGAAACACTGAAGCTTTCTTT.

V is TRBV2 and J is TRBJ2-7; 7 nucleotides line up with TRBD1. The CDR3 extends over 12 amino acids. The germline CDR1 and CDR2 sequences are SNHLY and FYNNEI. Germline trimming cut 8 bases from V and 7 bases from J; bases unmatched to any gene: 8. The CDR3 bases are TGTGCCAGCGACGGGGACAGAGGGGAGCAGTACTTC. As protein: CASDGDRGEQYF.

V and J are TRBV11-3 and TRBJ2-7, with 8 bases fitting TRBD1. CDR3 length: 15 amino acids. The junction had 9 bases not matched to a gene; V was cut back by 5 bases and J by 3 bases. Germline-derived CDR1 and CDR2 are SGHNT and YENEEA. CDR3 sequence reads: CASSRTGHGYYEQYF. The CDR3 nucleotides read TGTGCCAGCAGCCGGACAGGGCATGGGTACTACGAGCAGTACTTC.

This chain's CDR3 is CASSIAGTSGYEQYF. The CDR3 DNA is TGTGCCAGTAGTATAGCCGGGACTAGCGGATACGAGCAGTACTTC. The V call is TRBV19, the J call TRBJ2-7; the match to TRBD2 covers 11 bases. The V segment lost 1 base and the J segment 4 bases; nucleotides outside the gene matches: 3. Germline values: CDR1 LNHDA, CDR2 SQIVND (reference sequence). The CDR3 spans 15 residues.

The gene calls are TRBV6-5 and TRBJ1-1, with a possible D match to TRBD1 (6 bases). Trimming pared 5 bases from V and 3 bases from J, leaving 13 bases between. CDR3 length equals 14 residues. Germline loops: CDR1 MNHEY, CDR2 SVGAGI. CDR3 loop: CASSTGRRDTEAFF. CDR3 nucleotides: TGTGCCAGCAGTACAGGGAGGAGAGACACTGAAGCTTTCTTT.

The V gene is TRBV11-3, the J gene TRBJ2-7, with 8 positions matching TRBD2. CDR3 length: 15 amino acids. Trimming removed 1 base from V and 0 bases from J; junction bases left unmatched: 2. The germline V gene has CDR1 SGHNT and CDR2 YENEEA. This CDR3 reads CASSLGGRNSYEQYF. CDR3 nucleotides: TGTGCCAGCAGCTTAGGCGGGAGGAACTCCTACGAGCAGTACTTC.

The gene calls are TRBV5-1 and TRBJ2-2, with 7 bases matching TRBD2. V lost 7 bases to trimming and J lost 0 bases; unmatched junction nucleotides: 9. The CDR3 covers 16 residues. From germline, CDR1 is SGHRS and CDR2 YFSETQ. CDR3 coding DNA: TGCGCCAGCCAGTGGGAGGGAATAACGAACACCGGGGAGCTGTTTTTT. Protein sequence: CASQWEGITNTGELFF.

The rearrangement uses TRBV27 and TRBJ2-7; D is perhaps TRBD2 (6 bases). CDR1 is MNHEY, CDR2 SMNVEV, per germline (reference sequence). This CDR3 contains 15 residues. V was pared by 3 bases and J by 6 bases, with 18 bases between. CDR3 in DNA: TGTGCCAGCAGTTTGGACTACCGGCTTTTGGGCGAGCAGTACTTC. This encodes CASSLDYRLLGEQYF.

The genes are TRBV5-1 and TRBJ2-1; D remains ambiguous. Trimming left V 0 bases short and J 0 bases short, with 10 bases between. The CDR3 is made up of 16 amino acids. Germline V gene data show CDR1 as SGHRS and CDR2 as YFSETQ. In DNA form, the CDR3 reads TGCGCCAGCAGCTTGGAGGGTACTGGCTCCTACAATGAGCAGTTCTTC. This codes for CASSLEGTGSYNEQFF.

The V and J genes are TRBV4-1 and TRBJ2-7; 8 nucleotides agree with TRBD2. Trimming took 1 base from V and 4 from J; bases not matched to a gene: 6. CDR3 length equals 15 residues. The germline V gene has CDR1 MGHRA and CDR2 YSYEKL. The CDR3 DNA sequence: TGCGCCAGCAGCCAAGGCATAGCGGGATCTTACGAGCAGTACTTC. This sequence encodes CASSQGIAGSYEQYF.

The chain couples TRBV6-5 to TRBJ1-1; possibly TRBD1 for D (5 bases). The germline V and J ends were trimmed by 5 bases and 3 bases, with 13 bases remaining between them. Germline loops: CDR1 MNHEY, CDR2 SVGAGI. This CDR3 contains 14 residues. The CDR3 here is CASSPGPGYTEAFF. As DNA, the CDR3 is TGTGCCAGCAGTCCGGGGCCGGGGTACACTGAAGCTTTCTTT.

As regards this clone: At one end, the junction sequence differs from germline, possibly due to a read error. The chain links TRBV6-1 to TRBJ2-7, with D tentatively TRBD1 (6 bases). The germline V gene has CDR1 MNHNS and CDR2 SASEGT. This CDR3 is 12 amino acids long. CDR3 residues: CAGRGLVDEQYF. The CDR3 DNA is TGTGCCGGCAGGGGTTTAGTAGACGAGCAGTACTTC.

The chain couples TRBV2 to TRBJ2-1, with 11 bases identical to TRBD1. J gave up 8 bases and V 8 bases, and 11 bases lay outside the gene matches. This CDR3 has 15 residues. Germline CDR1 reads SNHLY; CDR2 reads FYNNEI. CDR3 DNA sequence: TGTGCCAGCCTCCCCCGGGACAGGGGGATCGATGAGCAGTTCTTC. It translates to CASLPRDRGIDEQFF.

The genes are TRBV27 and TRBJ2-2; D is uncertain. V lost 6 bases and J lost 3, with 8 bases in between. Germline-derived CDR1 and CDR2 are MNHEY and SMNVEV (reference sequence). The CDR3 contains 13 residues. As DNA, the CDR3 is TGTGCCAGCAGCCCAGACTACACCGGGGAGCTGTTTTTT. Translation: CASSPDYTGELFF.

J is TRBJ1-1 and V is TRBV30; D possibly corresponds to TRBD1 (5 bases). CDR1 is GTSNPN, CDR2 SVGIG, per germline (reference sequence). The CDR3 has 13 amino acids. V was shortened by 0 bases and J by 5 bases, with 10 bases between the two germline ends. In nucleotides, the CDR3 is TGTGCCTGGAGTGTAGGGGTTGGGACTGAAGCTTTCTTT. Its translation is CAWSVGVGTEAFF.

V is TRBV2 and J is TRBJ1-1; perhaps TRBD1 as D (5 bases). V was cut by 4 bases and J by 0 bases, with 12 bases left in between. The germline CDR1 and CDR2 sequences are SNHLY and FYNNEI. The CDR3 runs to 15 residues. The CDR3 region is CASSGTSLMNTEAFF. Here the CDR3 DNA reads TGTGCCAGCAGTGGGACAAGTCTAATGAACACTGAAGCTTTCTTT. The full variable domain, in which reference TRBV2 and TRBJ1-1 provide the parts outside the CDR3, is EPEVTQTPSHQVTQMGQEVILRCVPISNHLYFYWYRQILGQKVEFLVSFYNNEISEKSEIFDDQFSVERPDGSNFTLKIRSTKLEDSAMYFCASSGTSLMNTEAFFGQGTRLTVV.

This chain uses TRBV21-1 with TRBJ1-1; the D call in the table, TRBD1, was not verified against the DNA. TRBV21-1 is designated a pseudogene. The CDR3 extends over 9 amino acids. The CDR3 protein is CAGGRRAFF. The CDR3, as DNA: TGTGCAGGGGGACGCAGGGCTTTCTTT.

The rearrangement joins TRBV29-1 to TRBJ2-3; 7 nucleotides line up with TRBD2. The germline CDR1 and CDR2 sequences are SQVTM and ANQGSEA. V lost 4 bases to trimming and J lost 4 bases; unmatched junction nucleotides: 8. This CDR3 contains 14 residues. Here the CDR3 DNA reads TGCAGCGTTGTCGCGGGAGCTCCGGCAGATACGCAGTATTTT. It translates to CSVVAGAPADTQYF.

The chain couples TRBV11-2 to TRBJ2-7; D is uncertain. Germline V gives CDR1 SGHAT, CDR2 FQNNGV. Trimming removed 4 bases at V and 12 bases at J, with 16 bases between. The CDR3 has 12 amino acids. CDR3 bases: TGTGCCAGCAGCTCCGAAGATCTACTGGGGTACTTC. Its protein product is CASSSEDLLGYF.

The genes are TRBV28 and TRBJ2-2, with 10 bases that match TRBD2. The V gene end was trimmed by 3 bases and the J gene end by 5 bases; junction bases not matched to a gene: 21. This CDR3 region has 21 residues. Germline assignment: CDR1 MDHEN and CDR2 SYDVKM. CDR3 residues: CASSFGFFPPSGREGTGELFF. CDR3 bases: TGTGCCAGCAGTTTCGGCTTCTTCCCCCCAAGCGGGAGGGAGGGGACCGGGGAGCTGTTTTTT.

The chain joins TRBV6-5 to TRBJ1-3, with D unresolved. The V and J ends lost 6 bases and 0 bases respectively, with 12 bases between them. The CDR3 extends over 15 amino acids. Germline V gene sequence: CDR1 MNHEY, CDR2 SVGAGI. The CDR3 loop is CASRPRPYSGNTIYF. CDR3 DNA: TGTGCCAGCAGGCCTCGACCGTACTCTGGAAACACCATATATTTT.

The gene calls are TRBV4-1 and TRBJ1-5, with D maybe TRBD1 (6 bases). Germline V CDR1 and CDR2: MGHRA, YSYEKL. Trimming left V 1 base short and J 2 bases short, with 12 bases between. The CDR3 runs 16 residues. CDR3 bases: TGCGCCAGCAGCCAAGTCAGGGGTGTACGCAATCAGCCCCAGCATTTT. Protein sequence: CASSQVRGVRNQPQHF.

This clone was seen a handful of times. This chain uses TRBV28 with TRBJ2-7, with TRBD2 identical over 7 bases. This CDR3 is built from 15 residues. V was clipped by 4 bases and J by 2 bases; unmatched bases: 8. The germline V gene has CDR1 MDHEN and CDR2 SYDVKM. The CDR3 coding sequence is TGTGCCAGCAGTTGGGGTTGGGGGGGTCCCTACGAGCAGTACTTC. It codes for CASSWGWGGPYEQYF.

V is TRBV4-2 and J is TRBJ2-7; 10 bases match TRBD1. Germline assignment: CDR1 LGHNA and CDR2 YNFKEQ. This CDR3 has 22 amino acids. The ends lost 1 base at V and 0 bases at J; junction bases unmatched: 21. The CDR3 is CASSQALGTGTGVRGSSYEQYF. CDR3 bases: TGTGCCAGCAGCCAAGCTCTGGGGACCGGGACAGGGGTTCGGGGAAGCTCCTACGAGCAGTACTTC.

DNA of the CDR3: TGTGCCAGCAGCTTAATCGGCCGGGGATCCGGGGAGCTGTTTTTT. It yields the protein CASSLIGRGSGELFF. V is TRBV11-3 and J is TRBJ2-2, with a weak D call TRBD2 (5 bases). The CDR3 loop spans 15 amino acids. V was clipped by 2 bases and J by 6 bases, with 13 bases between them. Germline V gene sequence: CDR1 SGHNT, CDR2 YENEEA.

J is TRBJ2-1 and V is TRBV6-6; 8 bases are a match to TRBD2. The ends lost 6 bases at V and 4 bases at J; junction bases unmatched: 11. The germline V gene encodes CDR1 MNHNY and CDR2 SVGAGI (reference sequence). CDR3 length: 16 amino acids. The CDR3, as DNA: TGTGCCAGCAGGACTTTCGAACGGGAGGGATACAATGAGCAGTTCTTC. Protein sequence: CASRTFEREGYNEQFF.

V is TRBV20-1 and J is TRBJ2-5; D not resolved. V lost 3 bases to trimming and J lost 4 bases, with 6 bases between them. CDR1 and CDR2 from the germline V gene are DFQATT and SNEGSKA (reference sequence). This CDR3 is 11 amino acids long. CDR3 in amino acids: CSASSSETQYF. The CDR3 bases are TGCAGTGCTAGTTCATCAGAGACCCAGTACTTC.

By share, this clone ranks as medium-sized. CDR3: CSVKGGSHEQYF. DNA of the CDR3: TGCAGCGTGAAAGGGGGGTCCCACGAGCAGTACTTC. J is TRBJ2-7 and V is TRBV29-1; D possibly uses TRBD1 or TRBD2 (6 bases each). Germline V CDR1 and CDR2: SQVTM, ANQGSEA. Trimming left V 6 bases short and J 5 bases short, with 14 bases between. This CDR3 contains 12 residues.

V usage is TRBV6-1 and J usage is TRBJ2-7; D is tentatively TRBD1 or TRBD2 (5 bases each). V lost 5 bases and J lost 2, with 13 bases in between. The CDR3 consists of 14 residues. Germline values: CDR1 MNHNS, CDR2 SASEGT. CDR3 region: CASSPRDGAYEQYF. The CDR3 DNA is TGTGCCAGCAGTCCCCGGGACGGAGCCTACGAGCAGTACTTC.

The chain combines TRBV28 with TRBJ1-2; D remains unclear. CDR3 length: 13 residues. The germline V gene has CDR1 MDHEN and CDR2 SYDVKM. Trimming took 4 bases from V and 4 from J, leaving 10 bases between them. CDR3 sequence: CASSWGHGYGYTF. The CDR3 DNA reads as TGTGCCAGCAGTTGGGGTCACGGCTATGGCTACACCTTC.